This TCR beta chain emerged from a study of CD8+ T cells in alopecia areata. About the study: Oral tofacitinib, 5 to 10 mg twice daily, was given in an open-label trial. Whole-study results and caveats: Although TCR sharing was seen in mice, sharing across patients was less clear, possibly for HLA-related reasons.

The J segment lost 4 bases and the V segment lost 7 bases, leaving 10 bases of the junction unmatched. From germline, CDR1 is SNHLY and CDR2 FYNNEI. The CDR3 extends over 16 amino acids. Regarding this clone: The antigen is unknown.

Treatment specified: oral pan-JAK inhibitor, 5-10 mg twice daily. Sequencing relied on a cDNA template that was reverse transcribed from extracted RNA. TCRdb's table, derived via immunoSEQ multiplex PCR, lists solely in-frame clones and lacks some. The sample comprises 190,000 or so clones, roughly three fifths of which are singletons, and 3% to 3.5% rests with the top ten. The J gene is TRBJ2-3, the V gene TRBV2; 11 bases map to TRBD2. This TCR derives from a human donor with alopecia areata. This sample comprised CD4+ T cells sorted from blood, obtained at week 4, from a patient treated with tofacitinib. DNA of the CDR3: TGTGCCAGCAATCACTTGACTAGCGGGGTCCCAGATACGCAGTATTTT. The encoded protein is CASNHLTSGVPDTQYF. The full variable domain, in which reference TRBV2 and TRBJ2-3 provide the parts outside the CDR3, is EPEVTQTPSHQVTQMGQEVILRCVPISNHLYFYWYRQILGQKVEFLVSFYNNEISEKSEIFDDQFSVERPDGSNFTLKIRSTKLEDSAMYFCASNHLTSGVPDTQYFGPGTRLTVL.